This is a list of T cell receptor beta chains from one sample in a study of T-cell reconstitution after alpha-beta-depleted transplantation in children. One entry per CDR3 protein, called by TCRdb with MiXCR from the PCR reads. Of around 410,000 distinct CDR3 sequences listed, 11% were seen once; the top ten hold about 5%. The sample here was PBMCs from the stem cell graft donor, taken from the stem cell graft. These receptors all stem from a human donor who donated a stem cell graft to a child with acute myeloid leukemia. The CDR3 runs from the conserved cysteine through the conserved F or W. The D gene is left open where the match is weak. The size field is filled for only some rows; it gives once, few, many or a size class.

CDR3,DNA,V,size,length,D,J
CSARLPRLAGVNEQFF,TGCAGTGCTAGGCTACCCCGACTAGCGGGGGTGAATGAGCAGTTCTTC,TRBV20-1,few,16,TRBD2,TRBJ2-1
CATSRDLGKNTEAFF,TGTGCCACCAGCAGAGATCTGGGGAAGAACACTGAAGCTTTCTTT,TRBV15,NA,15,NA,TRBJ1-1
CASSRPGQSYEQYF,TGTGCCAGCTCACGACCGGGACAATCCTACGAGCAGTACTTC,TRBV18,few,14,NA,TRBJ2-7
CASSPPLGLAYKNIQYF,TGTGCCAGCTCACCACCATTGGGACTAGCCTACAAAAACATTCAGTACTTC,TRBV18,NA,17,TRBD2,TRBJ2-4
CAISFQGNTEAFF,TGTGCCATCAGCTTTCAGGGGAACACTGAAGCTTTCTTT,TRBV10-3,many,13,NA,TRBJ1-1
CASSLAQGSGNQPQHF,TGTGCCAGCAGCTTAGCTCAGGGGTCTGGCAATCAGCCCCAGCATTTT,TRBV7-8,NA,16,NA,TRBJ1-5
CASSQGGLVANEQFF,TGCGCCAGCAGCCAAGGGGGACTAGTTGCGAATGAGCAGTTCTTC,TRBV4-3,NA,15,TRBD2,TRBJ2-1
CASSPWINLQRWSGANVLTF,TGTGCCAGCTCACCATGGATTAATCTACAACGGTGGTCTGGGGCCAACGTCCTGACTTTC,TRBV18,NA,20,NA,TRBJ2-6
CASSAGRGELFF,TGTGCCAGCAGTGCTGGCCGCGGGGAGCTGTTTTTT,TRBV25-1,few,12,NA,TRBJ2-2
CASSSIGGLAGEETQYF,TGTGCCAGCAGTTCCATTGGGGGGCTAGCGGGGGAAGAGACCCAGTACTTC,TRBV12-3/TRBV12-4,NA,17,TRBD2,TRBJ2-5
CASNYGTYGYTF,TGTGCCAGCAACTACGGGACCTATGGCTACACCTTC,TRBV6-1,NA,12,NA,TRBJ1-2
CASSLKATTEAFF,TGTGCCAGCAGTTTAAAGGCCACCACTGAAGCTTTCTTT,TRBV12-3/TRBV12-4,NA,13,NA,TRBJ1-1
CASSPRPSGGTDTQYF,TGTGCCAGCAGCCCACGACCTAGCGGGGGTACAGATACGCAGTATTTT,TRBV5-5,NA,16,TRBD2,TRBJ2-3
CASSYGLTGGETQYF,TGTGCCAGCAGTTACGGCCTAACAGGGGGAGAGACCCAGTACTTC,TRBV6-2/TRBV6-3,many,15,TRBD1,TRBJ2-5
CASSLDWTGSYNEQFF,TGCGCCAGCAGCTTGGATTGGACAGGCTCCTACAATGAGCAGTTCTTC,TRBV5-1,few,16,TRBD1,TRBJ2-1
CSVVYRDPADTQYF,TGCAGCGTTGTTTACCGGGATCCGGCGGATACGCAGTATTTT,TRBV29-1,many,14,NA,TRBJ2-3
CASSLGGQGSLWDTGELFF,TGTGCCAGCAGTTTAGGGGGACAGGGTTCCCTTTGGGACACCGGGGAGCTGTTTTTT,TRBV12-3/TRBV12-4,NA,19,TRBD1,TRBJ2-2
CASSEVGTSNGYTF,TGTGCCAGCAGTGAAGTGGGGACCAGTAATGGCTACACCTTC,TRBV6-1,few,14,NA,TRBJ1-2
CASSSVAGAALDEQFF,TGTGCCAGCAGCTCAGTAGCGGGAGCCGCCCTCGATGAGCAGTTCTTC,TRBV7-2,many,16,TRBD2,TRBJ2-1
CASSVVGANYGYTF,TGTGCCAGCAGCGTAGTAGGGGCGAACTATGGCTACACCTTC,TRBV9,few,14,NA,TRBJ1-2
CASSFRTPEDTQYF,TGTGCCAGCAGTTTCAGGACTCCGGAAGATACGCAGTATTTT,TRBV12-3/TRBV12-4,few,14,NA,TRBJ2-3
CASSLRGGVGSYNEQFF,TGCGCCAGCAGCTTGCGGGGAGGGGTGGGGTCCTACAATGAGCAGTTCTTC,TRBV5-1,few,17,TRBD2,TRBJ2-1
CSARRTYEQYF,TGCAGTGCTAGAAGGACCTACGAGCAGTACTTC,TRBV20-1,few,11,NA,TRBJ2-7
CSVGEGASGGAWNPNTGELFF,TGCAGCGTTGGAGAAGGTGCTAGCGGGGGGGCCTGGAATCCGAACACCGGGGAGCTGTTTTTT,TRBV29-1,many,21,TRBD2,TRBJ2-2
CASRMTANYGYTF,TGTGCCAGCAGAATGACAGCTAACTATGGCTACACCTTC,TRBV6-1,few,13,NA,TRBJ1-2
CASSGSGGFTGELFF,TGTGCCAGCAGTGGTAGCGGGGGGTTCACCGGGGAGCTGTTTTTT,TRBV2,NA,15,TRBD2,TRBJ2-2
CASSSHGTINEQFF,TGTGCCAGCAGCTCCCATGGGACTATCAATGAGCAGTTCTTC,TRBV11-1,NA,14,TRBD2,TRBJ2-1
CASSLLGRFNEQFF,TGTGCCAGCAGCCTTCTTGGGAGGTTCAATGAGCAGTTCTTC,TRBV7-6,NA,14,NA,TRBJ2-1
CASSNLASGSYEQYF,TGTGCCAGCAGCAATCTGGCTAGCGGCTCCTACGAGCAGTACTTC,TRBV21-1,few,15,NA,TRBJ2-7
CATSPLRAQGETQYF,TGTGCCACCAGCCCCCTGCGGGCCCAGGGAGAGACCCAGTACTTC,TRBV15,NA,15,NA,TRBJ2-5
CAALLGASGSSNEQFF,TGTGCCGCCCTTCTTGGGGCTAGCGGGAGTTCCAATGAGCAGTTCTTC,TRBV30,few,16,TRBD2,TRBJ2-1
CASSEYGDRANEAFF,TGTGCCAGCAGTGAATATGGGGACAGGGCGAATGAAGCTTTCTTT,TRBV6-1,few,15,TRBD1,TRBJ1-1
CASSISGQGKNSPLHF,TGTGCCAGCAGTATATCGGGACAGGGGAAAAATTCACCCCTCCACTTT,TRBV27,many,16,TRBD1,TRBJ1-6
CSATHTGELFF,TGCAGTGCTACCCACACCGGGGAGCTGTTTTTT,TRBV20-1,few,11,NA,TRBJ2-2
CASSQGVAQGNTEAFF,TGTGCCAGCAGCCAAGGGGTAGCACAGGGGAACACTGAAGCTTTCTTT,TRBV3-1,NA,16,NA,TRBJ1-1
CASSLDAADTQYF,TGTGCCAGCAGCTTAGATGCCGCCGATACGCAGTATTTT,TRBV7-2,NA,13,NA,TRBJ2-3
CSARVLAGIQETQYF,TGCAGTGCTAGGGTACTAGCGGGGATCCAAGAGACCCAGTACTTC,TRBV20-1,few,15,TRBD2,TRBJ2-5
CASSSVGPAGYTF,TGCGCCAGCAGCTCTGTGGGGCCAGCGGGCTACACCTTC,TRBV5-1,few,13,NA,TRBJ1-2
CASSLGLPDEQFF,TGTGCCAGCAGCTTGGGGCTTCCCGATGAGCAGTTCTTC,TRBV5-5,few,13,NA,TRBJ2-1
CASKGDVAETQYF,TGCGCCAGCAAAGGGGACGTAGCCGAGACCCAGTACTTC,TRBV5-1,NA,13,NA,TRBJ2-5
CASSSTGTAEAFF,TGTGCCAGCAGCTCAACCGGGACTGCAGAAGCTTTCTTT,TRBV7-3,few,13,NA,TRBJ1-1
CASSAWKGPGLAEEQFF,TGTGCCAGCAGCGCGTGGAAGGGGCCGGGACTAGCGGAGGAGCAGTTCTTC,TRBV5-6,many,17,TRBD2,TRBJ2-1
CASSLEAAMNTEAFF,TGTGCCAGCAGCTTAGAAGCGGCAATGAACACTGAAGCTTTCTTT,TRBV7-2,few,15,NA,TRBJ1-1
CASSYGPLSYEQYF,TGTGCCAGCAGTTACGGACCGCTCTCCTACGAGCAGTACTTC,TRBV6-5,NA,14,NA,TRBJ2-7
CASTMTGFLDSPLHF,TGTGCCAGCACTATGACAGGGTTTTTGGATTCACCCCTCCACTTT,TRBV6-1,few,15,TRBD1,TRBJ1-6
CASSFFGLDGERRTTYEQYF,TGTGCCAGCAGCTTCTTCGGGCTCGATGGCGAGAGGAGGACTACCTACGAGCAGTACTTC,TRBV5-4,NA,20,NA,TRBJ2-7
CSATKGQGAQETQYF,TGCAGTGCTACTAAAGGACAGGGGGCCCAAGAGACCCAGTACTTC,TRBV20-1,many,15,TRBD1,TRBJ2-5
CASSLEGASQFF,TGTGCCAGCAGCTTAGAGGGCGCCTCCCAGTTCTTC,TRBV7-9,NA,12,NA,TRBJ2-1
CASSRGTGESYRAFF,TGTGCCAGCAGCCGCGGAACGGGGGAATCCTATCGTGCTTTCTTT,TRBV4-2,many,15,NA,TRBJ1-1
CASSLYVGGAGPDTQYF,TGTGCCAGCAGCTTATACGTGGGGGGCGCGGGGCCAGATACGCAGTATTTT,TRBV7-2,few,17,NA,TRBJ2-3
CASSLQGSGYTF,TGTGCCAGCAGTCTACAGGGTTCTGGCTACACCTTC,TRBV12-3/TRBV12-4,NA,12,NA,TRBJ1-2
CASRRGRPFF,TGTGCCAGCAGGCGGGGCCGACCATTCTTC,TRBV12-3/TRBV12-4,NA,10,NA,TRBJ2-1
CASKPSGTGDYSGANVLTF,TGTGCCAGCAAGCCCTCTGGGACAGGGGATTACTCTGGGGCCAACGTCCTGACTTTC,TRBV6-1,few,19,TRBD1,TRBJ2-6
CASVNRDNSYNEQFF,TGCGCCAGCGTGAACCGGGACAACTCCTACAATGAGCAGTTCTTC,TRBV5-1,few,15,NA,TRBJ2-1
CSATGHPGRDNEQFF,TGCAGTGCTACGGGACACCCCGGAAGGGACAATGAGCAGTTCTTC,TRBV20-1,few,15,NA,TRBJ2-1
CASSQVETANSPLHF,TGCGCCAGCAGCCAAGTTGAGACAGCTAATTCACCCCTCCACTTT,TRBV4-1,NA,15,NA,TRBJ1-6
CASSSTLRDTGELFF,TGCGCCAGCAGCTCGACATTGCGGGACACCGGGGAGCTGTTTTTT,TRBV5-1,NA,15,NA,TRBJ2-2
CASSLKTSRDEQFF,TGCGCCAGCAGCTTGAAAACTAGCAGGGATGAGCAGTTCTTC,TRBV5-1,many,14,NA,TRBJ2-1
CASSPTGAQETQYF,TGCGCCAGCAGCCCAACAGGGGCCCAAGAGACCCAGTACTTC,TRBV5-1,few,14,TRBD1,TRBJ2-5